These 17 T cell receptor beta chains were all obtained from the same sample, sequenced in a study of T cell changes during pregnancy in multiple sclerosis. The data were produced by immunoSEQ multiplex PCR, yet TCRdb's version contains in-frame clones alone and is incomplete. The data show roughly 90,000 clones, with 80% to 95% seen just once and roughly 4% held by the top ten. The sequences come from peripheral blood, collected in the first trimester of pregnancy. These receptors were collected from a female donor with multiple sclerosis, enrolled in a pregnancy study.

The chain is built from TRBV6-5 and TRBJ1-2, with D tentatively TRBD1 (5 bases). Trimming removed 4 bases from V and 4 bases from J, with 13 bases in between. The CDR3 covers 14 residues. Germline V gene data show CDR1 as MNHEY and CDR2 as SVGAGI. The CDR3 DNA reads TGTGCCAGCAGTTTTCTCGGACACGTCTATGGCTACACCTTC. Translation: CASSFLGHVYGYTF.

V usage is TRBV27 and J usage is TRBJ2-1; TRBD2 agrees at 8 bases. V shed 6 bases, J shed 6 bases, and the junction held 16 bases outside the gene matches. Germline lookup yields CDR1 MNHEY and CDR2 SMNVEV (reference sequence). The CDR3 covers 17 residues. CDR3 nucleotide sequence: TGTGCCAGCAGCCAACTAACCCAGCGGGCGGGGGGCAATGAGCAGTTCTTC. Encoded protein: CASSQLTQRAGGNEQFF.

The chain carries TRBV29-1 and TRBJ2-2; 7 bases are a match to TRBD2. Trimming took 5 bases from V and 5 from J; bases not matched to a gene: 2. Germline CDR1 reads SQVTM; CDR2 reads ANQGSEA. CDR3 length: 12 amino acids. CDR3 protein: CSVREGTGELFF. The CDR3 DNA reads as TGCAGCGTTAGGGAGGGGACCGGGGAGCTGTTTTTT.

The rearrangement uses TRBV11-2 and TRBJ2-5; tentative D call: TRBD1 (6 bases). The CDR3 has 14 residues. Germline assignment: CDR1 SGHAT and CDR2 FQNNGV. Trimming stripped 5 bases from V and 2 bases from J, with 12 bases between. CDR3 protein: CASSPYGTQETQYF. The CDR3 DNA reads as TGTGCCAGCAGCCCGTACGGGACACAAGAGACCCAGTACTTC. The whole variable domain, filled in from reference TRBV11-2 and TRBJ2-5, reads EAGVAQSPRYKIIEKRQSVAFWCNPISGHATLYWYQQILGQGPKLLIQFQNNGVVDDSQLPKDRFSAERLKGVDSTLKIQPAKLEDSAVYLCASSPYGTQETQYFGPGTRLLVL.

V is TRBV15 and J is TRBJ1-2, with D possibly matching TRBD1 (6 bases). CDR1 and CDR2 (germline): LNHNV, YYDKDF (reference sequence). V lost 5 bases, J lost 4 bases, and 17 bases lay in between. The CDR3 covers 15 residues. The CDR3 here is CATSPYRDVGYGYTF. CDR3 coding DNA: TGTGCCACCAGCCCATACAGGGATGTAGGCTATGGCTACACCTTC.

V usage is TRBV4-1 and J usage is TRBJ2-3; weak D call: TRBD2 (5 bases). The CDR3 covers 15 residues. Trimming shortened V by 0 bases and J by 1 base, and 8 bases separated the two germline ends. CDR1 is MGHRA and CDR2 is YSYEKL in the germline V gene. The CDR3 sequence is CASSQEPAGTDTQYF. The DNA of the CDR3 is TGCGCCAGCAGCCAAGAGCCAGCGGGCACAGATACGCAGTATTTT.

The V gene is TRBV13, the J gene TRBJ1-2, with TRBD1 matching 7 bases. The CDR3 is 16 amino acids. Germline-derived CDR1 and CDR2 are PRHDT and FYEKMQ (reference sequence). With 5 bases clipped from V and 7 bases from J, the junction kept 16 bases outside the gene matches. The CDR3 protein is CASSATGTGATSGYTF. Written as DNA, the CDR3 is TGTGCCAGCAGCGCTACGGGTACAGGGGCCACCTCTGGCTACACCTTC.

The chain is built from TRBV6-1 and TRBJ2-7, with D perhaps matching TRBD1 (5 bases). The CDR3 is 11 amino acids. CDR1 and CDR2 from the germline V gene are MNHNS and SASEGT. The V end lost 11 bases, the J end lost 11 bases, and 19 bases lay between the germline ends. Here the CDR3 DNA reads TGTGCCGGGGCGTTAGGTAGGGAAAAGTACTTC. Protein: CAGALGREKYF.

The J gene is TRBJ1-1, the V gene TRBV5-4, with a possible D match to TRBD1 (5 bases). CDR3 length equals 13 residues. V lost 1 base and J 5 bases, leaving 9 bases between the germline ends. Germline assignment: CDR1 SGHNT and CDR2 YYREEE (reference sequence). In nucleotides, the CDR3 is TGTGCCAGCAGCTTGCAGGGTCGGACTGAAGCTTTCTTT. Its protein product is CASSLQGRTEAFF.

In its sample, this clone was seen once. This rearrangement joins TRBV19 to TRBJ2-5; 8 bases align to TRBD1. The CDR3 covers 16 residues. V dropped 6 bases and J dropped 7; count of bases not matched to a gene: 16. Germline V lookup: CDR1 LNHDA, CDR2 SQIVND (reference sequence). The CDR3 spells CASSNHGGTGTGTQYF. For the CDR3, the DNA is TGTGCCAGTAGCAACCATGGGGGAACGGGGACAGGGACCCAGTACTTC.

The chain joins TRBV19 to TRBJ2-7; 9 bases are shared with TRBD1. CDR3 size: 14 residues. Germline-derived CDR1 and CDR2 are LNHDA and SQIVND (reference sequence). V shed 5 bases, J shed 5 bases, and the junction held 7 bases outside the gene matches. CDR3 nucleotides: TGTGCCAGTAGTCCCGGGACAGGGCATGACGAGCAGTACTTC. Amino acid sequence: CASSPGTGHDEQYF. The full variable domain, with the rest looked up from reference TRBV19 and TRBJ2-7, is DGGITQSPKYLFRKEGQNVTLSCEQNLNHDAMYWYRQDPGQGLRLIYYSQIVNDFQKGDIAEGYSVSREKKESFPLTVTSAQKNPTAFYLCASSPGTGHDEQYFGPGTRLTVT.

This chain joins TRBV10-3 and TRBJ2-7, with D perhaps TRBD1 (6 bases). Trimming took 6 bases from V and 1 from J, leaving 13 bases between them. Germline V lookup: CDR1 ENHRY, CDR2 SYGVKD. This CDR3 comprises 14 residues. As DNA, the CDR3 is TGTGCCATCAGAAGGGTGGACAGTTCCTACGAGCAGTACTTC. Translating gives CAIRRVDSSYEQYF.

The CDR3 DNA follows: TGTGCCAGCAGCCAGGGGACAGGTGTGTACGAGCAGTACTTC. It specifies CASSQGTGVYEQYF. The V and J genes are TRBV7-9 and TRBJ2-7; 8 nucleotides match TRBD1. From germline, CDR1 is SEHNR and CDR2 FQNEAQ (reference sequence). CDR3 size: 14 residues. V shed 5 bases and J 4 bases; nucleotides not matched to a gene: 7.

CDR3 nucleotide sequence: TGTGCCAGCTCACCAGGGACAGGGGGCACTGAAGCTTTCTTT. It codes for CASSPGTGGTEAFF. V and J are TRBV18 and TRBJ1-1; 11 nucleotides line up with TRBD1. The ends lost 2 bases at V and 4 bases at J; junction bases unmatched: 0. CDR1 is KGHSH and CDR2 is LQKENI in the germline V gene. The CDR3 consists of 14 residues.

The chain links TRBV9 to TRBJ2-3; 8 nucleotides match TRBD1. With V trimmed by 0 bases and J by 1 base, 1 base remained unmatched. Germline V gene data show CDR1 as SGDLS and CDR2 as YYNGEE. This CDR3 contains 15 residues. The CDR3 region has the DNA TGTGCCAGCAGCGTAGAGACAGGGGGCACAGATACGCAGTATTTT. It translates to CASSVETGGTDTQYF.

The CDR3 here is CASSLGADVLYGYTF. CDR3 coding DNA: TGTGCCAGCAGCTTAGGGGCTGATGTTCTGTATGGCTACACCTTC. The rearrangement joins TRBV7-6 to TRBJ1-2; no firm D call. Germline V gene data show CDR1 as SGHVS and CDR2 as FNYEAQ. The V and J ends lost 1 base and 5 bases respectively, with 14 bases between them. There are 15 residues in the CDR3.

This clone was picked up one time. V usage is TRBV2 and J usage is TRBJ1-2, with 11 bases lining up with TRBD1. V lost 5 bases, J lost 4 bases, and 6 bases stayed unmatched. The CDR3 length is 15 residues. The germline CDR1 and CDR2 sequences are SNHLY and FYNNEI. This chain's CDR3 is CASSLGQGAFYGYTF. CDR3 DNA sequence: TGTGCCAGCAGTCTAGGACAGGGGGCTTTCTATGGCTACACCTTC.